A single sample gave rise to the 20 T cell receptor beta chains below, sequenced in a study of shared clonotypes between healthy human individuals. Data came from immunoSEQ multiplex PCR; TCRdb stores just in-frame clones and leaves some out. The sample has around 1,000,000 clones, roughly 80% seen once. Sequences were obtained from memory CD4+ T cells from PBMCs. Subset defined: CD45RA-negative fraction. Every receptor here comes from a man between 18 and 35 years old in good health. Some clones in this sample may be carry-over from other donors' samples.

This clone was counted ten times or more. This chain links TRBV18 with TRBJ2-3; 7 bases agree with TRBD1. CDR1 is KGHSH and CDR2 is LQKENI in the germline V gene. The trim removed 0 bases at V and 5 bases at J, leaving 8 bases unmatched. The CDR3 runs 16 residues. CDR3 nucleotide sequence: TGTGCCAGCTCACCACCGTGGGCAGGGGGAGAAGATACGCAGTATTTT. Translated, it gives CASSPPWAGGEDTQYF.

The chain employs TRBV4-2 and TRBJ2-1, with a possible D match to TRBD1 (10 bases). The CDR3 spans 20 residues. Trimming took off 4 bases at V and 6 bases at J, with 31 bases between the two ends. CDR1 is LGHNA and CDR2 is YNFKEQ in the germline V gene. As DNA, the CDR3 is TGTGCCAGCAGCCCCAGGACAGGGGGATATAGCGGGAGCGATGGCAATGAGCAGTTCTTC. Protein product: CASSPRTGGYSGSDGNEQFF.

This clone was observed a single time. The chain couples TRBV7-2 to TRBJ2-2; 7 positions agree with TRBD1. CDR3 length: 16 residues. V gave up 5 bases and J gave up 0 bases; unmatched junction bases: 6. CDR1 SGHTA and CDR2 FQGNSA come from the germline V gene. CDR3 sequence reads: CASSENTGANTGELFF. The CDR3 region has the DNA TGTGCCAGCAGCGAAAACACAGGGGCGAACACCGGGGAGCTGTTTTTT. The entire variable domain, with the rest obtained from reference TRBV7-2 and TRBJ2-2, is as follows: GAGVSQSPSNKVTEKGKDVELRCDPISGHTALYWYRQSLGQGLEFLIYFQGNSAPDKSGLPSDRFSAERTGGSVSTLTIQRTQQEDSAVYLCASSENTGANTGELFFGEGSRLTVL.

In the case of this clone: Other DNA sequences in this specimen translate into the identical CDR3. The rearrangement uses TRBV28 and TRBJ1-2, with 10 bases fitting TRBD1. Germline V CDR1 and CDR2: MDHEN, SYDVKM. The V and J ends lost 6 bases and 5 bases, in that order; junction bases with no gene match: 6. CDR3 length: 14 residues. CDR3 sequence (DNA): TGTGCCAGCAGCCTGACAGGGGGCGCGTATGGCTACACCTTC. Residues: CASSLTGGAYGYTF.

This chain joins TRBV25-1 and TRBJ1-4; D call uncertain. The CDR3 spans 14 residues. The ends were cut back, 3 bases at V and 5 bases at J, with 10 bases in the middle. Germline CDR1 and CDR2: MGHDK and SYGVNS. The DNA of the CDR3 is TGTGCCAGCAGTGAGCACGCCAGAAATGAAAAACTGTTTTTT. Amino acid sequence: CASSEHARNEKLFF.

The table lists this clone with a few counts. The chain joins TRBV7-6 to TRBJ2-1; D gene unclear. V lost 1 base and J 6 bases, leaving 4 bases between the germline ends. Per germline, CDR1 SGHVS and CDR2 FNYEAQ. The CDR3 is 12 residues long. The CDR3 reads CASSLGRNEQFF. As DNA, the CDR3 is TGTGCCAGCAGCTTAGGACGCAATGAGCAGTTCTTC.

V gene TRBV28 combines with J gene TRBJ2-1, with 13 bases identical to TRBD2. The V gene end was trimmed by 4 bases and the J gene end by 16 bases; junction bases not matched to a gene: 10. The CDR3 extends over 14 amino acids. Germline CDR1 and CDR2: MDHEN and SYDVKM. The CDR3 coding sequence is TGTGCCAGCAGTTCCACTCCGGGACTAGCGGGACGATTCTTC. It yields the protein CASSSTPGLAGRFF.

The rearrangement links TRBV20-1 to TRBJ1-2, with 9 nucleotides matching TRBD1. The CDR3 length is 10 residues. The germline CDR1 and CDR2 sequences are DFQATT and SNEGSKA (reference sequence). Trimming cost V 3 bases and J 11 bases; bases outside gene matches: 1. CDR3 DNA sequence: TGCAGTGCTAGGACAGGGGGTTACACCTTC. This gives the protein CSARTGGYTF.

This clone was counted a few times. V and J are TRBV4-3 and TRBJ2-3; D is possibly TRBD2 (6 bases). This CDR3 is 15 amino acids long. Germline CDR1 reads LGHNA; CDR2 reads YSLEER. Between the trimmed V and J ends, which lost 3 bases and 2 bases, there was a span of 12 bases. CDR3 loop: CASSHASADTDTQYF. The CDR3 coding sequence is TGCGCCAGCAGCCACGCTAGCGCGGACACAGATACGCAGTATTTT.

The genes are TRBV11-2 and TRBJ2-5, with 9 nucleotides matching TRBD2. From germline, CDR1 is SGHAT and CDR2 FQNNGV. V dropped 5 bases and J dropped 7; count of bases not matched to a gene: 14. The CDR3 covers 16 residues. CDR3 in amino acids: CASSPGTSRAIVTQYF. The DNA for the CDR3 is TGTGCCAGCAGCCCCGGGACTAGCCGGGCAATAGTGACCCAGTACTTC. Full variable domain (remainder filled in from reference TRBV11-2 and TRBJ2-5): EAGVAQSPRYKIIEKRQSVAFWCNPISGHATLYWYQQILGQGPKLLIQFQNNGVVDDSQLPKDRFSAERLKGVDSTLKIQPAKLEDSAVYLCASSPGTSRAIVTQYFGPGTRLLVL.

The chain uses TRBV4-1 and TRBJ2-3; D is undetermined. The CDR3 has 12 residues. Germline CDR1 reads MGHRA; CDR2 reads YSYEKL. Trimming removed 4 bases at V and 6 bases at J, with 8 bases between. In DNA form, the CDR3 reads TGCGCCAGCAGCCCAAGCGTCGATACGCAGTATTTT. It specifies CASSPSVDTQYF.

The V gene is TRBV7-9, the J gene TRBJ2-7, with 9 bases that match TRBD1. Germline CDR1 is SEHNR and CDR2 is FQNEAQ (reference sequence). V was pared by 8 bases and J by 6 bases, with 8 bases of the junction left unmatched. The CDR3 length is 13 residues. CDR3 loop: CASAQQGAVEQYF. CDR3 bases: TGTGCCAGCGCCCAACAGGGGGCTGTCGAGCAGTACTTC.

This chain links TRBV7-3 with TRBJ1-1; a weak D match, TRBD1 (5 bases). Trimming shortened V by 4 bases and J by 1 base, and 13 bases separated the two germline ends. This CDR3 comprises 15 residues. Germline V gene lookup returns CDR1 SGHTA and CDR2 FQGTGA. The CDR3 bases are TGTGCCAGCAGCTCCGAGGGGTCGCCGAACACTGAAGCTTTCTTT. This translates into CASSSEGSPNTEAFF.

This chain uses TRBV7-9 with TRBJ2-1, with TRBD2 identical over 7 bases. The CDR3 has 18 amino acids. Germline CDR1 reads SEHNR; CDR2 reads FQNEAQ (reference sequence). With 0 bases clipped from V and 2 bases from J, the junction kept 10 bases outside the gene matches. In nucleotides, the CDR3 is TGTGCCAGCAGCTTAGCCGTCGGGGGGACGAATGCCTACAATGAGCAGTTCTTC. Amino acids: CASSLAVGGTNAYNEQFF.

V usage is TRBV27 and J usage is TRBJ1-1, with TRBD1 as a possible D gene (6 bases). The CDR3 consists of 13 residues. Trimming shortened V by 10 bases and J by 5 bases, and 17 bases separated the two germline ends. The germline V gene has CDR1 MNHEY and CDR2 SMNVEV (reference sequence). The CDR3 sequence: CATRGRFGTEAFF. The CDR3 nucleotides are TGTGCCACCAGGGGCCGATTTGGGACTGAAGCTTTCTTT.

The gene calls are TRBV9 and TRBJ2-5; unclear D gene. V gave up 1 base and J gave up 5 bases, with 9 bases separating them. This CDR3 has 13 amino acids. Germline V gene lookup returns CDR1 SGDLS and CDR2 YYNGEE. The CDR3 region has the DNA TGTGCCAGCAGCGTAAGCCCCCTCGAGACCCAGTACTTC. Its translation is CASSVSPLETQYF.

The chain links TRBV18 to TRBJ1-5; D is perhaps TRBD1 (6 bases). This CDR3 region has 14 residues. Trimming pared 6 bases from V and 3 bases from J, leaving 12 bases between. The germline CDR1 and CDR2 sequences are KGHSH and LQKENI. The CDR3 DNA reads TGTGCCAGCTCGGAAGGACAGTACAATCAGCCCCAGCATTTT. Amino acids: CASSEGQYNQPQHF.

Regarding this clone: With a much larger clone just one base away, this may be a read error. The same CDR3 can be traced to other DNA sequences in this sample. The gene calls are TRBV11-2 and TRBJ2-3, with 13 positions matching TRBD2. CDR1 and CDR2 (germline): SGHAT, FQNNGV. CDR3 length: 15 amino acids. CDR3 in DNA: TGTGCCAGCAGCTGGACTAGCGGGAGCACGGATACGCAGTATTTT. This sequence encodes CASSWTSGSTDTQYF.

The gene calls are TRBV29-1 and TRBJ2-3; 7 bases align to TRBD2. CDR3 length equals 14 residues. The V gene's germline CDR1 is SQVTM and CDR2 ANQGSEA. V trimming: 6 bases; J trimming: 0 bases; junction bases outside the gene matches: 6. The CDR3 reads CSVQGTKSTDTQYF. CDR3 bases: TGCAGCGTCCAAGGGACTAAGAGCACAGATACGCAGTATTTT.

The chain couples TRBV5-1 to TRBJ2-3; no reliable D call. V dropped 8 bases and J dropped 0 bases, with 10 bases sitting between them. Germline V CDR1 and CDR2: SGHRS, YFSETQ. The CDR3 extends over 13 amino acids. The CDR3 reads CASGPTSTDTQYF. CDR3 in DNA: TGCGCCAGTGGACCCACAAGCACAGATACGCAGTATTTT.